This T cell receptor (beta chain) was sequenced in a study of blood T cell repertoires in COVID-19 (dated by TCRdb to 2020 to 2022). Study-level background: The collaborator samples originated in the United States, Italy and Spain and spanned the acute and convalescent phases of COVID-19. The dataset comprised deeply sampled blood TCRbeta repertoires from subjects exposed to, actively infected with, or recovered from COVID-19. The repertoires were released in a freely available public database intended as a resource for research on the immune response to SARS-CoV-2. Samples came from the ongoing ImmuneRACE study (first 160 participants) plus 1,254 subjects from 6 global collaborators. The sample metadata nearly always contained a de-identified subject ID, COVID-19 status, age in years and sex. HLA class I and class II types, where available, came from metadata supplied by the sample provider rather than from assay-based typing. The prospective study material was composed of cDNA or gDNA derived from T cells, B-cell-depleted T cells, or PBMCs. Study-level results and caveats: The amount of clinical and demographic metadata varied by source and participant and was provided uncurated.

The CDR3 holds 12 amino acids from the cysteine to the phenylalanine. Only the CDR3 region is kept as DNA, spanning 36 bases read in frame from base 1. Sequences GTSNPN (CDR1) and SVGIG (CDR2) are obtained from the germline V gene (reference sequence). V sheds 4 bases and J sheds 7 bases, leaving 8 bases between their ends. This clone was counted a single time. Its antigen is not yet known. No much larger clone exists at a distance of one base, and base qualities are not known. Participants in the prospective study were aged about 18 to 95 years, lived in approximately 26 United States geographic areas, and enrolled through a virtual design. To assign participants to cohorts, the prospective study relied on clinical history that participants themselves reported in a screening survey and a study questionnaire. Recovered participants in ImmuneRACE Cohort 3 were defined as having two consecutive negative NP/OP PCR tests, clearance from a healthcare professional, or resolution of symptoms. In the prospective study, mobile phlebotomists collected whole blood, serum and a nasopharyngeal or oropharyngeal swab from each participant. Additional blood draws and questionnaires over an approximately two-month period could optionally be provided by prospective study participants. Prospective study blood samples were shipped either frozen or at room temperature before DNA extraction.

TCRbeta CDR3 regions were amplified from genomic DNA by means of the immunoSEQ Assay, a bias-controlled multiplex PCR. Per the source publication's procedure: The number of nucleated cells in each sample was estimated from the amplification of reference gene primers within the assay. To quantify the absolute abundance of each unique TCRbeta CDR3 rearrangement, sequence reads were collapsed and filtered. Productive Simpson clonality was computed per sample as the square root of Simpson's diversity index over productive rearrangements. The table comes from immuneACCESS by way of TCRdb, which keeps in-frame sequences with V and J called. Part of the clones is missing from these tables; in studies checked, under half for an unresolved V gene and the rest for unknown reasons. D and trimming come from the DNA, and the V and J calls and clone size come from that table. This sample holds some 230,000 clones; about 80% were observed only once. Over 12% of the sample belongs to the ten largest clones.

Specimen: PBMCs or T cells enriched from blood (not recorded which). The TCR comes from a man between 40 and 49 years old who had recovered from COVID-19. The V and J segments used are TRBV30 and TRBJ1-6; no D gene can be assigned with confidence. The DNA is TGTGCCTGGACGGGAGGGAATTCACCCCTCCACTTT. Translation gives CAWTGGNSPLHF.